What follows is one TCR beta chain and its context. Amplification used 60 Vbeta primers and 13 Jbeta primers. The repertoire was sequenced with immunoSEQ multiplex PCR; TCRdb's copy has only in-frame clones and lacks some. The sample contains tens of thousands of clones, around 85% of which appear only once. The data were taken from a study of cytomegalovirus exposure and HLA in healthy donors. Germline V CDR1 and CDR2: MNHEY, SMNVEV (reference sequence). With 6 bases clipped from V and 5 bases from J, the junction kept 12 bases outside the gene matches. The CDR3 runs 15 residues. The source material was PBMCs. J is TRBJ1-2 and V is TRBV27; TRBD1 aligns across 7 bases. This TCR came from a woman aged 30 to 39 in good health and CMV-seronegative. CDR3 in DNA: TGTGCCAGCAGCTCTGGGGGGACAGAACCTTATGGCTACACCTTC. This gives the protein CASSSGGTEPYGYTF.